This TCR beta chain is from a study of T cells in Graves' hyperthyroidism and ophthalmopathy. Across the whole study: The blood sample was taken at first diagnosis, before treatment began. Study observations and caveats: Ophthalmopathy and stable hyperthyroidism were separated by a 13 V-J model.

The CDR3 runs to 13 residues. CDR1 SGDLS and CDR2 YYNGEE come from the germline V gene. The ends lost 7 bases at V and 5 bases at J; junction bases unmatched: 4. Researchers took RNA transcripts and amplified the TCR beta CDR3 regions from them. The TCR CDR3 was amplified in a first-round RT-PCR using the HTBI primer set. TCRdb re-called the multiplex PCR reads through MiXCR, storing one row per CDR3 protein. The sample shows around 300,000 distinct CDR3 sequences, 10% to 15% of them seen only once. There are many counts of this clonotype. Its cognate antigen is unknown. The study enrolled patients aged 18 to 65 with newly diagnosed hyperthyroidism of under 2 months' duration. Diagnosing involved the use of clinical symptoms, serum thyroxine and TRAb, thyroid ultrasound and orbital computed tomography.

Sequenced sample: blood. This receptor was obtained from a woman aged 25 to 39 with Graves' hyperthyroidism that later progressed to Graves' ophthalmopathy. The genes are TRBV9 and TRBJ1-2; 11 bases align to TRBD1. As DNA, the CDR3 is TGTGCCAGCGGGGACAGGGGGGTTTATGGCTACACCTTC. Protein sequence: CASGDRGVYGYTF.